This TCR beta chain emerged from a study of T cells after posttransplantation cyclophosphamide. This table comes from immunoSEQ multiplex PCR, and its TCRdb copy is limited to in-frame clones, with some not included. The table has roughly 32,000 clones, 75% to 95% seen once; the top ten hold 0.2% to 0.3%. Study outcomes and limitations: After PTCy, TRB diversity resembled that of CNI/methotrexate controls. Donor-recipient repertoire similarity was low at 1-2 months, rising over year one.

Germline V gene data show CDR1 as SGHRS and CDR2 as YFSETQ. Trimming stripped 7 bases from V and 8 bases from J, with 15 bases between. This CDR3 is built from 12 residues. In regard to this clone: What it recognizes is unknown.

The naive gate required viable CD3+CD4+ or CD3+CD8+ cells with CCR7+CD45RA+CD45RO-CD95-CD27+CD28+ phenotype. The receptor was isolated from a woman aged 55-69 years in good health, CMV-negative, and a related stem cell transplant donor. Sequencing was carried out using naive CD4+ T cells sorted from PBMCs. The chain links TRBV5-1 to TRBJ1-2; no clear D gene. The CDR3 is CASSGSVVGYTF. The CDR3, as DNA: TGCGCCAGCTCGGGATCGGTCGTCGGCTACACCTTC.